The 24 T cell receptor beta chains reported below all come from one sample, sequenced in a study of blood T cell repertoires in COVID-19. The table came from immunoSEQ multiplex PCR; TCRdb's copy has only in-frame clones and leaves some out. The sample records about 240,000 clones, 75% to 90% being singletons. The specimen sequenced was peripheral blood. The receptors here all came from an elderly woman with COVID-19, enrolled during active disease.

V is TRBV19 and J is TRBJ1-1, with D tentatively TRBD1 (5 bases). This CDR3 has 14 residues. The germline gives CDR1 LNHDA, CDR2 SQIVND (reference sequence). V lost 9 bases and J lost 10, with 24 bases in between. The CDR3 reads CASRRSSVGRRAFF. CDR3 nucleotides: TGTGCCAGCCGCCGAAGTAGTGTGGGGCGGAGAGCTTTCTTT.

This clone was found a few times. The genes are TRBV28 and TRBJ2-1; TRBD1 matches at 10 bases. This CDR3 has 14 residues. CDR1 is MDHEN and CDR2 is SYDVKM in the germline V gene. The J segment lost 7 bases and the V segment lost 3 bases, leaving 3 bases of the junction unmatched. Here the CDR3 reads CASSFRTGGNEQFF. The DNA for the CDR3 is TGTGCCAGCAGTTTTCGGACAGGGGGAAATGAGCAGTTCTTC.

The V call is TRBV10-3, the J call TRBJ1-5; D gene ambiguous. CDR3 length: 12 residues. Germline V gene data show CDR1 as ENHRY and CDR2 as SYGVKD. Trimming left V 6 bases short and J 4 bases short, with 7 bases between. DNA of the CDR3: TGTGCCATCAGAGCCGATAATCAGCCCCAGCATTTT. It codes for CAIRADNQPQHF.

In this sample, this clone turned up once. The chain has TRBV1 and TRBJ2-1; the D segment call TRBD1 is taken from the table without a DNA check. TRBV1 is tagged as a pseudogene. The CDR3 runs to 15 residues. CDR3 nucleotide sequence: TGCACCAGCAGCGGCGGACAGGGTCATGAGAATGAGCAGTTCTTC. Translated: CTSSGGQGHENEQFF.

The chain couples TRBV18 to TRBJ1-6; possibly TRBD1 for D (5 bases). Trimming took off 4 bases at V and 10 bases at J, with 14 bases between the two ends. Per the germline V gene, CDR1 is KGHSH and CDR2 is LQKENI. This CDR3 spans 14 amino acids. CDR3 amino acids: CASSQGAGNSPLHF. CDR3 sequence (DNA): TGTGCCAGCTCACAAGGGGCAGGGAACTCACCCCTCCACTTT.

This chain uses TRBV12-5 with TRBJ2-2; the D gene is possibly TRBD1 (5 bases). This CDR3 region has 15 residues. Germline CDR1 reads LGHNT; CDR2 reads FRNRAP. Trimming cost V 2 bases and J 4 bases, with 11 bases left between them. The CDR3 nucleotides read TGTGCTAGTGGTTTGTCAACAGGCCCCACCGGGGAGCTGTTTTTT. Amino acid sequence: CASGLSTGPTGELFF. The variable domain in full, with the rest retrieved from reference TRBV12-5 and TRBJ2-2, is DARVTQTPRHKVTEMGQEVTMRCQPILGHNTVFWYRQTMMQGLELLAYFRNRAPLDDSGMPKDRFSAEMPDATLATLKIQPSEPRDSAVYFCASGLSTGPTGELFFGEGSRLTVL.

V and J are TRBV5-1 and TRBJ2-3, with D perhaps TRBD1 (5 bases). Looked up from germline, CDR1 is SGHRS and CDR2 is YFSETQ. The CDR3 spans 14 residues. Trimming left V 2 bases short and J 2 bases short, with 9 bases between. CDR3 residues: CASSLKGLTDTQYF. The CDR3 DNA reads TGCGCCAGCAGCTTAAAGGGGCTCACAGATACGCAGTATTTT.

The chain links TRBV6-4 to TRBJ1-5; D unclear. Per the germline V gene, CDR1 is MRHNA and CDR2 is SNTAGT. Trimming removed 0 bases at V and 1 base at J, with 13 bases between. The CDR3 has 17 amino acids. CDR3 sequence reads: CASSDSPWRASNQPQHF. CDR3 DNA: TGTGCCAGCAGTGACTCTCCATGGAGGGCGAGCAATCAGCCCCAGCATTTT.

The chain carries TRBV28 and TRBJ1-2, with 11 bases lining up with TRBD1. Germline lookup yields CDR1 MDHEN and CDR2 SYDVKM. V dropped 7 bases and J dropped 8; count of bases not matched to a gene: 6. This CDR3 has 13 amino acids. The CDR3 is CASNKGQGAGYTF. CDR3 nucleotides: TGTGCCAGCAATAAAGGACAGGGGGCAGGCTACACCTTC.

The V and J genes are TRBV11-2 and TRBJ2-3; no definite D call. The CDR3 runs 14 residues. Germline values: CDR1 SGHAT, CDR2 FQNNGV. Trimming cost V 2 bases and J 5 bases, with 11 bases left between them. The CDR3 sequence is CASSLNVKQDTQYF. Here the CDR3 DNA reads TGTGCCAGCAGCTTAAACGTGAAGCAAGATACGCAGTATTTT.

The chain carries TRBV13 and TRBJ2-7; TRBD2 might be the D (5 bases). Germline-derived CDR1 and CDR2 are PRHDT and FYEKMQ (reference sequence). This CDR3 has 15 amino acids. V was pared by 6 bases and J by 3 bases, with 18 bases between. The CDR3 bases are TGTGCCAGCAGGTCTAGCCTTCTCACTCGCTACGAGCAGTACTTC. Translation: CASRSSLLTRYEQYF.

The V gene is TRBV5-1, the J gene TRBJ2-7; TRBD2 might be the D (7 bases). CDR3 length: 15 amino acids. Germline CDR1 SGHRS, CDR2 YFSETQ. V lost 1 base and J 2 bases, leaving 13 bases between the germline ends. This CDR3 is CASSLTGGGTYEQYF. The CDR3 nucleotides read TGCGCCAGCAGCTTGACGGGGGGCGGTACCTACGAGCAGTACTTC.

The chain recombines TRBV7-2 with TRBJ2-1; the D gene is possibly TRBD1 (6 bases). Trimming took 0 bases from V and 5 from J, leaving 14 bases between them. Germline V gene sequence: CDR1 SGHTA, CDR2 FQGNSA. The length of the CDR3 is 16 residues. The DNA for the CDR3 is TGTGCCAGCAGCTTAGCTGGGGGCGTTGGTGACAATGAGCAGTTCTTC. Its translation: CASSLAGGVGDNEQFF.

Points on this clone: Other DNA sequences in the same sample also yield this CDR3. The V gene is TRBV30, the J gene TRBJ2-7; no reliable D call. Germline-derived CDR1 and CDR2 are GTSNPN and SVGIG (reference sequence). Trimming cost V 2 bases and J 1 base, with 6 bases left between them. This CDR3 region has 12 residues. CDR3 nucleotide sequence: TGTGCCTGGAGTAGAGGTTCCTACGAGCAGTACTTC. Translated, it gives CAWSRGSYEQYF.

The chain recombines TRBV6-6 with TRBJ2-2; D is uncertain. The germline CDR1 and CDR2 sequences are MNHNY and SVGAGI (reference sequence). Deletions cut 6 bases from V and 3 bases from J, with 11 bases between. This CDR3 is 14 amino acids long. CDR3 region: CASRTVGDTGELFF. The CDR3 bases are TGTGCCAGCAGAACGGTTGGAGACACCGGGGAGCTGTTTTTT.

The chain joins TRBV5-5 to TRBJ1-2; D is uncertain. The germline CDR1 and CDR2 sequences are SGHKS and YYEKEE (reference sequence). Trimming removed 5 bases at V and 6 bases at J, with 14 bases between. The CDR3 extends over 13 amino acids. Written as DNA, the CDR3 is TGTGCCAGCAGTACCACTGCTCCCAATGGCTACACCTTC. This encodes CASSTTAPNGYTF. Full variable domain (missing parts from reference TRBV5-5 and TRBJ1-2): DAGVTQSPTHLIKTRGQQVTLRCSPISGHKSVSWYQQVLGQGPQFIFQYYEKEERGRGNFPDRFSARQFPNYSSELNVNALLLGDSALYLCASSTTAPNGYTFGSGTRLTVV.

The chain employs TRBV4-2 and TRBJ1-3; TRBD1 aligns across 10 bases. CDR1 is LGHNA and CDR2 is YNFKEQ in the germline V gene. This CDR3 comprises 16 residues. V dropped 3 bases and J dropped 2; count of bases not matched to a gene: 4. In DNA form, the CDR3 reads TGTGCCAGCAGCCACCCGGGACAGGGGACTGGAAACACCATATATTTT. It yields the protein CASSHPGQGTGNTIYF.

This clone was counted many times. The rearrangement uses TRBV7-2 and TRBJ1-3; 8 nucleotides align to TRBD1. The V segment lost 5 bases and the J segment 0 bases; nucleotides outside the gene matches: 6. The CDR3 loop spans 16 amino acids. The germline gives CDR1 SGHTA, CDR2 FQGNSA. The CDR3 DNA reads as TGTGCCAGCAGCACTCCCACAGGGGGCTCTGGAAACACCATATATTTT. This sequence encodes CASSTPTGGSGNTIYF.

In DNA, the CDR3 is TGTGCCACCAGCAGGCGGACAGACACTGAAGCTTTCTTT. Its protein product is CATSRRTDTEAFF. V gene TRBV15 combines with J gene TRBJ1-1; weak D call: TRBD1 (6 bases). Trimming pared 3 bases from V and 3 bases from J, leaving 8 bases between. The CDR3 has 13 residues. CDR1 and CDR2 from the germline V gene are LNHNV and YYDKDF (reference sequence). The full variable domain, with the rest looked up from reference TRBV15 and TRBJ1-1, is DAMVIQNPRYQVTQFGKPVTLSCSQTLNHNVMYWYQQKSSQAPKLLFHYYDKDFNNEADTPDNFQSRRPNTSFCFLDIRSPGLGDTAMYLCATSRRTDTEAFFGQGTRLTVV.

The V gene is TRBV30, the J gene TRBJ1-1; D is uncertain. The CDR3 covers 13 residues. Germline loops: CDR1 GTSNPN, CDR2 SVGIG (reference sequence). V shed 4 bases and J shed 3 bases, with 12 bases lying between them. The CDR3 bases are TGTGCCTGGATTGATGGAGCTTACACTGAAGCTTTCTTT. Translating gives CAWIDGAYTEAFF.

The chain links TRBV4-2 to TRBJ2-3, with TRBD2 as a possible D gene (7 bases). The V end was cut by 3 bases, the J end by 2 bases, with 21 bases between. Germline-derived CDR1 and CDR2 are LGHNA and YNFKEQ. The CDR3 spans 18 residues. The CDR3 protein is CASSQKRGGSGTTDTQYF. The CDR3 nucleotides read TGTGCCAGCAGCCAGAAGAGGGGGGGGTCAGGGACCACAGATACGCAGTATTTT.

The chain couples TRBV19 to TRBJ2-6; D is perhaps TRBD1 (6 bases). CDR3 size: 16 residues. Germline V gene sequence: CDR1 LNHDA, CDR2 SQIVND (reference sequence). The V and J ends lost 4 bases and 2 bases respectively, with 12 bases between them. The CDR3 loop is CASSRLQGTGANVLTF. CDR3 DNA sequence: TGTGCCAGTAGTAGGCTACAGGGCACTGGGGCCAACGTCCTGACTTTC.

V usage is TRBV12-2 and J usage is TRBJ1-3; the table's TRBD1 call for D was not verified on the DNA. TRBV12-2 represents a pseudogene. The CDR3 has 18 residues. CDR3 region: CASRSQSGTEASGNTIYF. In DNA, the CDR3 is TGTGCAAGTCGCTCGCAGTCTGGGACAGAAGCCTCTGGAAACACCATATATTTT.

This clone was seen a handful of times. The chain recombines TRBV6-1 with TRBJ1-1; possible D gene TRBD1, 5 bases. CDR1 and CDR2 from the germline V gene are MNHNS and SASEGT. The CDR3 contains 15 residues. Trimming cost V 0 bases and J 5 bases, with 13 bases left between them. Here the CDR3 reads CASSEADRIRTEAFF. CDR3 nucleotides: TGTGCCAGCAGTGAAGCAGACAGAATAAGGACTGAAGCTTTCTTT.